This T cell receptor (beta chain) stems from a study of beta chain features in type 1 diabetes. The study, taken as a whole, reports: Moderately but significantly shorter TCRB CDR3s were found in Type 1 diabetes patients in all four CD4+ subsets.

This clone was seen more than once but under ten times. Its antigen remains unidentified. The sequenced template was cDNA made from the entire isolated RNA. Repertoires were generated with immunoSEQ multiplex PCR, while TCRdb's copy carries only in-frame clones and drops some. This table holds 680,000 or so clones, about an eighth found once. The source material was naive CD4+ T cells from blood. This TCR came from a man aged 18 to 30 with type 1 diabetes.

The CDR3 reads CASSSFRAGTEAFF. In nucleotides, the CDR3 is TGTGCCAGCAGTAGTTTCAGGGCCGGCACTGAAGCTTTCTTT. The chain recombines TRBV2 with TRBJ1-1, with a possible D match to TRBD1 (5 bases). The germline gives CDR1 SNHLY, CDR2 FYNNEI. This CDR3 is 14 amino acids long. V shed 5 bases and J shed 4 bases, with 14 bases lying between them.